Sequencing of this TCR beta chain was carried out in a study of monozygotic twins with cystic fibrosis. The study, taken as a whole, reports: Clonality was generally low (median around 0.009), higher in the most severe patients. J usage was most co-twin-similar in 8 of 16 pairs, V in 13.

This clone has only a few counts. Its matching antigen is unknown. Per the germline V gene, CDR1 is SGHDN and CDR2 is FVKESK. V was trimmed by 1 base and J by 4 bases, leaving 10 bases between them. The CDR3 length is 14 residues. Libraries were prepared by immunoSEQ multiplex PCR; TCRdb keeps only in-frame clonotypes and omits some of them. Of 30,000 to 40,000 clones listed, under 70% are singletons. The clonotype comes from a girl aged 5-17 years with cystic fibrosis. The gene calls are TRBV14 and TRBJ1-2, with D possibly matching TRBD1 (6 bases). Sequenced: blood. The DNA of the CDR3 is TGTGCCAGCAGCCAAGCGGCCAGGGGCTATGGCTACACCTTC. It translates to CASSQAARGYGYTF.